The 27 T cell receptor beta chains presented below share a single source sample, sequenced in a study of T cells in Graves' hyperthyroidism and ophthalmopathy. TCR beta CDR3 regions were amplified from RNA transcripts. Researchers ran a first-round RT-PCR on the TCR CDR3 using the HTBI primer set. TCRdb re-analysed the multiplex PCR reads in MiXCR, keeping a single row per CDR3 protein. This sample carries some 490,000 distinct CDR3 sequences, roughly 22% of them seen once, and the ten largest clones take 45% to 55%. What was sequenced was blood. The receptor source for this set is a woman aged 65 to 85 with Graves' ophthalmopathy.

This clonotype appeared many times. The chain recombines TRBV28 with TRBJ2-2, with D possibly TRBD1 on 6 matching bases. The CDR3 consists of 14 residues. Trimming removed 5 bases from V and 3 bases from J, with 10 bases in between. Germline CDR1 reads MDHEN; CDR2 reads SYDVKM. The chain's CDR3 is CASSQGRYTGELFF. In DNA, the CDR3 is TGTGCCAGCAGTCAGGGGAGATACACCGGGGAGCTGTTTTTT.

This clonotype was recorded at least ten times. The chain links TRBV2 to TRBJ1-2; D is unresolved. Germline-derived CDR1 and CDR2 are SNHLY and FYNNEI. This CDR3 has 11 residues. Trimming stripped 8 bases from V and 5 bases from J, with 9 bases between. CDR3 DNA: TGTGCCAGCCGCCCCAATTATGGCTACACCTTC. Translating it yields CASRPNYGYTF.

The chain joins TRBV3-1 to TRBJ2-7; 10 nucleotides agree with TRBD2. This CDR3 is built from 15 residues. Germline V gene lookup returns CDR1 LGHDT and CDR2 YNNKEL (reference sequence). V lost 2 bases, J lost 6 bases, and 7 bases stayed unmatched. The DNA of the CDR3 is TGTGCCAGCAGCCAAATATCTAGCGGGAGTGGCGAGCAGTACTTC. Its translation: CASSQISSGSGEQYF.

The rearrangement links TRBV30 to TRBJ2-2; D may be TRBD1 or TRBD2 (5 bases each). The CDR3 has 16 residues. Trimming shortened V by 3 bases and J by 0 bases, and 14 bases separated the two germline ends. The germline V gene encodes CDR1 GTSNPN and CDR2 SVGIG (reference sequence). CDR3 sequence reads: CAWRTLGRSNTGELFF. In DNA, the CDR3 is TGTGCCTGGAGGACATTGGGACGGTCGAACACCGGGGAGCTGTTTTTT.

This clonotype was found many times. The chain carries TRBV18 and TRBJ1-1; D not resolved. CDR3 length: 14 amino acids. CDR1 is KGHSH and CDR2 is LQKENI in the germline V gene. With 3 bases removed from V and 11 bases from J, the gap between germline ends came to 19 bases. CDR3 DNA sequence: TGTGCCAGCTCACCTCAAGGTTCGAATCATGATGCTTTCTTT. Protein: CASSPQGSNHDAFF.

This clonotype was recorded a few times. The CDR3, as DNA: TGTGCCAGCAGCCCCGGACAGTTGTCCTATGGCTACACCTTC. It is translated as CASSPGQLSYGYTF. This chain joins TRBV7-2 and TRBJ1-2; possible D gene TRBD1, 6 bases. This CDR3 spans 14 amino acids. CDR1 is SGHTA and CDR2 is FQGNSA in the germline V gene. Trimming took off 5 bases at V and 4 bases at J, with 14 bases between the two ends.

The table lists this clonotype with many counts. This chain uses TRBV7-2 with TRBJ1-2; a possible D gene is TRBD1 (6 bases). Germline V lookup: CDR1 SGHTA, CDR2 FQGNSA. The length of the CDR3 is 13 residues. V dropped 5 bases and J dropped 5 bases, with 12 bases sitting between them. CDR3 nucleotides: TGTGCCAGCAGCCAAGACAGGCTTTATGGCTACACCTTC. Translation gives CASSQDRLYGYTF.

This clonotype was recorded at least ten times. The J gene is TRBJ2-7, the V gene TRBV30, with D tentatively TRBD2 (6 bases). V dropped 3 bases and J dropped 2 bases, with 8 bases sitting between them. Germline V lookup: CDR1 GTSNPN, CDR2 SVGIG (reference sequence). The CDR3 length is 12 residues. CDR3 region: CAWSGGAYEQYF. In DNA form, the CDR3 reads TGTGCCTGGAGCGGAGGGGCCTACGAGCAGTACTTC.

This clonotype was detected many times. The chain has TRBV2 and TRBJ1-1; weak D call: TRBD1 (5 bases). V was clipped by 2 bases and J by 1 base, with 8 bases between them. Germline loops: CDR1 SNHLY, CDR2 FYNNEI. The CDR3 has 14 residues. CDR3 bases: TGTGCCAGCAGTGAATTTGGGGGGAACACTGAAGCTTTCTTT. Its translation is CASSEFGGNTEAFF. Complete variable domain (other parts from reference TRBV2 and TRBJ1-1): EPEVTQTPSHQVTQMGQEVILRCVPISNHLYFYWYRQILGQKVEFLVSFYNNEISEKSEIFDDQFSVERPDGSNFTLKIRSTKLEDSAMYFCASSEFGGNTEAFFGQGTRLTVV.

This clonotype has at least ten counts. J is TRBJ1-2 and V is TRBV2, with D possibly being TRBD1 (5 bases). Deletions cut 8 bases from V and 5 bases from J, with 15 bases between. Germline CDR1 SNHLY, CDR2 FYNNEI. The CDR3 length is 13 residues. CDR3 DNA: TGTGCCAGCTCGTCAGGGAGGCGGTATGGCTACACCTTC. The encoded protein is CASSSGRRYGYTF.

The chain combines TRBV7-9 with TRBJ2-4; TRBD1 or TRBD2 may be the D gene (5 bases each). The CDR3 sequence is 14 residues long. The V end was cut by 3 bases, the J end by 0 bases, with 6 bases between. Germline-derived CDR1 and CDR2 are SEHNR and FQNEAQ (reference sequence). CDR3: CASSFGAAKNIQYF. The CDR3, as DNA: TGTGCCAGCAGCTTCGGGGCAGCCAAAAACATTCAGTACTTC.

CDR3 amino acids: CASSLLGGGEKLFF. CDR3 nucleotides: TGTGCCAGCAGTTTATTGGGGGGTGGTGAAAAACTGTTTTTT. V usage is TRBV12-3 or TRBV12-4 and J usage is TRBJ1-4; D is perhaps TRBD1 (5 bases). This CDR3 has 14 amino acids. The ends were cut back, 2 bases at V and 7 bases at J, with 11 bases in the middle.

This clonotype has more than one count but fewer than ten. The chain combines TRBV5-1 with TRBJ1-2; TRBD1 agrees at 8 bases. The germline V gene encodes CDR1 SGHRS and CDR2 YFSETQ. Trimming at V came to 3 bases and at J to 12 bases, leaving 7 bases not matched to a gene. The CDR3 covers 12 residues. The CDR3 DNA reads TGCGCCAGCAGCTGGACTGGACAGGGACACACCTTC. Translated, it gives CASSWTGQGHTF.

The chain recombines TRBV20-1 with TRBJ1-2; D not certain. CDR1 is DFQATT and CDR2 is SNEGSKA in the germline V gene (reference sequence). With 5 bases removed from V and 4 bases from J, the gap between germline ends came to 11 bases. The CDR3 loop spans 12 amino acids. The CDR3 reads CSAPPGGYGYTF. As DNA, the CDR3 is TGCAGTGCTCCTCCGGGTGGCTATGGCTACACCTTC.

The table lists this clonotype with a few counts. This chain connects TRBV5-1 to TRBJ1-1; D not resolved. The germline CDR1 and CDR2 sequences are SGHRS and YFSETQ. The V end was cut by 1 base, the J end by 6 bases, with 7 bases between. CDR3 length: 12 residues. CDR3 region: CASSLSPPEAFF. The DNA of the CDR3 is TGCGCCAGCAGCTTGAGCCCGCCTGAAGCTTTCTTT.

The CDR3 DNA sequence: TGTGCCAGCTCACCGGCCCAGCGGGTTAATGGCTACACCTTC. It yields the protein CASSPAQRVNGYTF. The chain is built from TRBV18 and TRBJ1-2; D is undetermined. V lost 3 bases to trimming and J lost 6 bases, with 14 bases between them. CDR3 length equals 14 residues. The germline V gene has CDR1 KGHSH and CDR2 LQKENI.

In this sample, this clonotype turned up a few times. The chain links TRBV7-9 to TRBJ1-1; D is unclear. CDR3 size: 12 residues. Trimming stripped 6 bases from V and 4 bases from J, with 9 bases between. The germline gives CDR1 SEHNR, CDR2 FQNEAQ (reference sequence). The CDR3 nucleotides are TGTGCCAGCAGTAAGGGCGGCACTGAAGCTTTCTTT. Translated: CASSKGGTEAFF.

This clonotype was found many times. CDR3 coding DNA: TGTGCCAGCAGCTTAGGTGGGCCGGCAGGTCTCAATGAGCAGTTCTTC. Translating gives CASSLGGPAGLNEQFF. This sequence joins TRBV7-2 and TRBJ2-1; D is unclear. This CDR3 is built from 16 residues. CDR1 and CDR2 from the germline V gene are SGHTA and FQGNSA. Trimming removed 1 base from V and 6 bases from J, with 16 bases in between.

This clonotype was counted only a few times. The chain has TRBV7-4 and TRBJ2-7; D gene uncertain. The CDR3 spans 13 residues. V dropped 5 bases and J dropped 4 bases, with 12 bases sitting between them. Germline V lookup: CDR1 SGHVT, CDR2 SQSDAQ. This chain's CDR3 is CASSPSGLYEQYF. The CDR3 DNA is TGTGCCAGCAGCCCTAGTGGATTATACGAGCAGTACTTC.

The chain links TRBV6-5 to TRBJ2-5, with D hard to call. Germline CDR1 and CDR2: MNHEY and SVGAGI. The V gene lost 2 bases and the J gene lost 9 bases, with 19 bases spanning the gap. CDR3 length equals 15 residues. The DNA for the CDR3 is TGTGCCAGCAGTTACCAAAGTCTTATTCCGGGCCCCCAGTACTTC. This codes for CASSYQSLIPGPQYF.

This clonotype turned up a few times. A read error may produce the germline difference seen at one junction end. V usage is TRBV6-5 and J usage is TRBJ2-4; 8 bases fit TRBD1. Germline values: CDR1 MNHEY, CDR2 SVGAGI. The CDR3 is made up of 15 amino acids. The CDR3 nucleotides read TGTGCCAGCAGTTACTCGGGACAGGTCAAAACATTCGAGTTCTTC. Residues: CASSYSGQVKTFEFF.

This clonotype was seen more than once but under ten times. The chain has TRBV7-2 and TRBJ2-1; 7 bases match TRBD1. The CDR3 length is 15 residues. V lost 4 bases, J lost 5 bases, and 8 bases stayed unmatched. Germline CDR1 reads SGHTA; CDR2 reads FQGNSA. CDR3 protein: CASSSYRGRNNEQFF. In DNA, the CDR3 is TGTGCCAGCAGCTCATACAGGGGTCGGAACAATGAGCAGTTCTTC.

This clonotype has more than one count but fewer than ten. The chain combines TRBV25-1 with TRBJ1-4; D possibly corresponds to TRBD1 (5 bases). V lost 5 bases and J 6 bases, leaving 16 bases between the germline ends. CDR1 MGHDK and CDR2 SYGVNS come from the germline V gene. CDR3 length: 15 amino acids. CDR3: CASSSLGVVDEKLFF. CDR3 DNA: TGTGCCAGCAGTTCCCTGGGGGTCGTCGATGAAAAACTGTTTTTT.

The chain joins TRBV11-2 to TRBJ1-2; possibly TRBD1 for D (5 bases). The V and J ends lost 5 bases and 7 bases respectively, with 11 bases between them. The germline CDR1 and CDR2 sequences are SGHAT and FQNNGV. This CDR3 has 12 residues. CDR3 protein: CASSVGEGGYTF. As DNA, the CDR3 is TGTGCCAGCAGCGTAGGGGAGGGTGGCTACACCTTC.

This clonotype was counted a few times. CDR3 sequence reads: CSASTSVGRSYYGYTF. The CDR3 nucleotides read TGCAGTGCTAGCACTTCAGTCGGCAGAAGCTACTATGGCTACACCTTC. The V gene is TRBV20-1, the J gene TRBJ1-2; D gene unclear. Germline V lookup: CDR1 DFQATT, CDR2 SNEGSKA (reference sequence). V lost 3 bases and J 3 bases, leaving 20 bases between the germline ends. CDR3 length equals 16 residues.

The rearrangement joins TRBV12-3 or TRBV12-4 to TRBJ1-2; TRBD1 is a possible D gene (5 bases). V lost 5 bases and J lost 0, with 13 bases in between. The CDR3 is made up of 15 amino acids. The CDR3: CASSGDVGANYGYTF. In DNA, the CDR3 is TGTGCCAGCAGTGGGGACGTGGGAGCTAACTATGGCTACACCTTC.

The rearrangement links TRBV30 to TRBJ2-1; 10 positions agree with TRBD2. V gave up 0 bases and J gave up 8 bases; unmatched junction bases: 7. Per germline, CDR1 GTSNPN and CDR2 SVGIG (reference sequence). The CDR3 is 15 amino acids. The CDR3 DNA sequence: TGTGCCTGGAGTGTACCTAGCGGGAGTCTAGATGAGCAGTTCTTC. It is translated as CAWSVPSGSLDEQFF.